The clone carrying this T cell receptor (beta chain) was found a few times. Its antigen is unknown. Each CDR3 protein is one row after TCRdb ran MiXCR on the RACE reads. The table lists 120,000 or so distinct CDR3 sequences, approximately 13% of them singletons. This record comes from a study of human T cells and chemical hapten exposure. Study summary: Sensitization was performed using 2% DPC on a roughly 2 cm by roughly 2 cm upper inner arm skin site. Per-sample TCR yield variation was attributed mainly to small pooled library volume differences.

The V and J ends lost 2 bases and 5 bases, in that order; junction bases with no gene match: 5. The CDR3 runs to 14 residues. Germline lookup yields CDR1 DFQATT and CDR2 SNEGSKA (reference sequence). Broader study findings: Expanded TCRs formed significantly more large CDR3 similarity clusters than controls. The count of PT1 expanded TCRs correlated positively with patch test score.

Time point specified: patch test 1, 2 weeks after DPC sensitization. The treatment here: therapeutic diphenylcyclopropenone sensitization with weekly scalp DPC. Sequenced here: whole blood, sampled in connection with sensitization to the hapten diphenylcyclopropenone (DPC). The sequence was obtained from a man aged 18-30 years with alopecia areata. Some clones in this sample may be carry-over from other donors' samples. The chain combines TRBV20-1 with TRBJ2-1, with 8 nucleotides matching TRBD2. The CDR3 loop is CSARSGLGDNEQFF. The CDR3 DNA reads TGCAGTGCTAGATCGGGACTAGGGGACAATGAGCAGTTCTTC.